The 11 T cell receptor beta chains below were found in one sample sequenced in a study of blood T cells in healthy people across ages. With a J-beta primer mix and a sample-barcoded 5' primer, a second PCR ran roughly 6 to 12 cycles. From the 5' RACE reads, TCRdb called clonotypes with MiXCR, one entry per CDR3 protein. Of 2 million or so distinct CDR3 sequences listed, about 50% are singletons. Sample: blood. The receptors come from a woman in her forties in good health.

This sequence joins TRBV7-2 and TRBJ2-5; 9 bases are a match to TRBD2. The assigned J gene may be wrong: the sequence end matches TRBJ2-7 better. The CDR3 is 14 amino acids. CDR1 is SGHTA and CDR2 is FQGNSA in the germline V gene. The CDR3 bases are TGTGCCAGCAGCGTATTTCAGACTAGCGGCGAGCAGTACTTC. Translation gives CASSVFQTSGEQYF.

This clonotype was picked up a small number of times. V usage is TRBV7-3 and J usage is TRBJ2-1; no firm D call. Trimming left V 8 bases short and J 7 bases short, with 12 bases between. CDR3 length equals 12 residues. CDR1 is SGHTA, CDR2 FQGTGA, per germline. CDR3 protein: CASGYKENEQFF. The CDR3 DNA follows: TGTGCCAGCGGGTATAAGGAGAATGAGCAGTTCTTC.

The CDR3 region has the DNA TGCAGTGCTAGAGATCTTTCCGGGACTAGCGGGGTCGTTCAGTTCTTC. Its protein product is CSARDLSGTSGVVQFF. V gene TRBV20-1 combines with J gene TRBJ2-1; 13 bases align to TRBD2. The CDR3 spans 16 residues. Germline V gives CDR1 DFQATT, CDR2 SNEGSKA (reference sequence). V gave up 0 bases and J gave up 13 bases; unmatched junction bases: 12.

This clonotype was counted a few times. V usage is TRBV10-3 and J usage is TRBJ1-4; D perhaps matches TRBD1 (5 bases). The V and J ends lost 8 bases and 7 bases respectively, with 14 bases between them. Per the germline V gene, CDR1 is ENHRY and CDR2 is SYGVKD. The CDR3 sequence is 13 residues long. The CDR3 sequence: CAIGQGVGEKLFF. The CDR3 nucleotides are TGTGCCATCGGCCAGGGAGTAGGTGAAAAACTGTTTTTT.

V gene TRBV7-8 combines with J gene TRBJ2-7; no clear D. In germline, CDR1 is SGHVS, CDR2 FQNEAQ. Trimming removed 5 bases at V and 4 bases at J, with 18 bases between. The CDR3 is 15 residues long. CDR3 bases: TGTGCCAGCAGCCTTAGTTACAACGGACGGTACGAGCAGTACTTC. Translating gives CASSLSYNGRYEQYF.

The chain has TRBV5-1 and TRBJ2-7; unclear D gene. CDR1 and CDR2 (germline): SGHRS, YFSETQ. CDR3 length equals 12 residues. V lost 2 bases to trimming and J lost 7 bases, with 10 bases between them. The CDR3 reads CASSFTVNEQYF. The CDR3 coding sequence is TGCGCCAGCAGCTTTACGGTTAATGAGCAGTACTTC.

This clonotype was detected many times. The chain couples TRBV7-9 to TRBJ2-7; D is uncertain. Germline V gene lookup returns CDR1 SEHNR and CDR2 FQNEAQ (reference sequence). The V gene lost 5 bases and the J gene lost 3 bases, with 8 bases spanning the gap. The CDR3 has 12 amino acids. DNA of the CDR3: TGTGCCAGCAGCCCACAAAGCTACGAGCAGTACTTC. It is translated as CASSPQSYEQYF.

The chain carries TRBV24-1 and TRBJ2-3; 7 bases are shared with TRBD2. After removal of 6 bases from V and 3 bases from J, the junction contained 11 bases not matched to a gene. Germline V lookup: CDR1 KGHDR, CDR2 SFDVKD. This CDR3 is built from 16 residues. This CDR3 is CATSHPAGLYTDTQYF. The CDR3 coding sequence is TGTGCCACCAGTCACCCAGCGGGGCTTTATACAGATACGCAGTATTTT.

This clonotype was recorded at least ten times. The chain carries TRBV7-2 and TRBJ2-5; D remains ambiguous. The CDR3 spans 13 residues. Germline V lookup: CDR1 SGHTA, CDR2 FQGNSA. V was pared by 6 bases and J by 1 base, with 9 bases between. CDR3 sequence (DNA): TGTGCCAGCAGGCCGACAAGCCAAGAGACCCAGTACTTC. Protein: CASRPTSQETQYF.

The table lists this clonotype with a count of one. The chain uses TRBV4-2 and TRBJ2-5; 8 nucleotides agree with TRBD1. Germline lookup yields CDR1 LGHNA and CDR2 YNFKEQ. The CDR3 extends over 15 amino acids. Losses at the gene ends were 6 bases for V and 5 bases for J; bases not matched to a gene: 11. CDR3 nucleotide sequence: TGTGCCAGCAGTCAACAACAGGGGGGAGAGGAGACCCAGTACTTC. This gives the protein CASSQQQGGEETQYF.

This clonotype was picked up a small number of times. The CDR3 nucleotides read TGTGCCAGCAGCCGGCCTAGCGGGGGGGAAAATGAGCAGTTCTTC. It translates to CASSRPSGGENEQFF. V gene TRBV7-9 combines with J gene TRBJ2-1, with 12 nucleotides matching TRBD2. This CDR3 has 15 amino acids. Looked up from germline, CDR1 is SEHNR and CDR2 is FQNEAQ (reference sequence). V shed 5 bases, J shed 7 bases, and the junction held 6 bases outside the gene matches.